Shown below are 28 T cell receptor beta chains from a single sample sequenced in a study of T cells after yellow fever vaccination. One entry per CDR3 protein results from TCRdb running MiXCR on the 5' RACE reads. The sample yields hundreds of thousands of distinct CDR3 sequences, just over 20% seen once. The sequences come from PBMCs, collected 20 to 25 days after the first yellow fever vaccination. All receptors come from a man aged 18 to 30 who received the YFV17D yellow fever vaccine.

This clonotype has only a few counts. The CDR3 here is CASSVARTSATDTQYF. CDR3 coding DNA: TGTGCCAGCAGCGTAGCCCGGACTAGCGCTACAGATACGCAGTATTTT. This chain links TRBV9 with TRBJ2-3; 9 positions agree with TRBD2. This CDR3 has 16 residues. Germline loops: CDR1 SGDLS, CDR2 YYNGEE. With 0 bases clipped from V and 3 bases from J, the junction kept 5 bases outside the gene matches.

Only a few counts were recorded for this clonotype. The rearrangement links TRBV5-8 to TRBJ2-1; no reliable D call. V lost 5 bases and J 12 bases, leaving 12 bases between the germline ends. The CDR3 is made up of 11 amino acids. Germline loops: CDR1 SGHTS, CDR2 YDEGEE. In DNA form, the CDR3 reads TGTGCCAGCAGTTACGGACCAGGGCAGTTCTTC. This encodes CASSYGPGQFF.

The sample holds one count of this clonotype. One base away lies a much larger clone, so this may be a sequencing read error. The chain combines TRBV3-1 with TRBJ2-2; 7 positions agree with TRBD2. CDR1 LGHDT and CDR2 YNNKEL come from the germline V gene (reference sequence). There are 17 residues in the CDR3. CDR3 coding DNA: TGTGCCAGCAGCCAATACCCCCCCGGGGGGAACACCTGGGAGCTGTTTTTT. This codes for CASSQYPPGGNTWELFF.

A few counts support this clonotype. The V call is TRBV20-1, the J call TRBJ2-3, with D uncertain. The CDR3 consists of 18 residues. The V and J ends lost 0 bases and 0 bases respectively, with 19 bases between them. CDR1 is DFQATT, CDR2 SNEGSKA, per germline (reference sequence). The CDR3 protein is CSARDYGRGFPSTDTQYF. The CDR3 DNA is TGCAGTGCTAGAGATTACGGCCGCGGATTCCCTAGCACAGATACGCAGTATTTT.

This clonotype was found a few times. V and J are TRBV20-1 and TRBJ2-7; TRBD1 matches at 7 bases. This CDR3 spans 15 amino acids. Germline assignment: CDR1 DFQATT and CDR2 SNEGSKA (reference sequence). J gave up 2 bases and V 6 bases, and 13 bases lay outside the gene matches. CDR3 residues: CSARRPLTGTYEQYF. CDR3 DNA sequence: TGCAGTGCCAGGCGCCCCCTGACAGGGACCTACGAGCAGTACTTC.

The sample holds a few counts of this clonotype. The V call is TRBV7-6, the J call TRBJ2-1; D gene unclear. V lost 3 bases to trimming and J lost 7 bases, with 7 bases between them. There are 12 residues in the CDR3. The germline CDR1 and CDR2 sequences are SGHVS and FNYEAQ. CDR3: CASSFESNEQFF. CDR3 coding DNA: TGTGCCAGCAGCTTCGAGAGTAATGAGCAGTTCTTC.

This clonotype was recorded a few times. J is TRBJ2-3 and V is TRBV7-2; TRBD2 aligns across 8 bases. From germline, CDR1 is SGHTA and CDR2 FQGNSA. There are 16 residues in the CDR3. With V trimmed by 0 bases and J by 5 bases, 7 bases remained unmatched. CDR3 in amino acids: CASSLAVRGGVDTQYF. The DNA for the CDR3 is TGTGCCAGCAGCTTAGCCGTCCGGGGGGGCGTAGATACGCAGTATTTT.

To note about this clonotype: One end of the junction is discordant with germline, which a read error may explain. The chain links TRBV6-5 to TRBJ1-5; no definite D call. The CDR3 covers 17 residues. In germline, CDR1 is MNHEY, CDR2 SVGAGI. In nucleotides, the CDR3 is TGTGCCAGCAGTTCCGACGGGTCCCTATATAGCAATCAGCCCCAGCACTTT. It is translated as CASSSDGSLYSNQPQHF.

This clonotype turned up a few times. The V gene is TRBV11-2, the J gene TRBJ2-7; D is unresolved. Trimming pared 3 bases from V and 2 bases from J, leaving 5 bases between. Germline assignment: CDR1 SGHAT and CDR2 FQNNGV. The CDR3 extends over 12 amino acids. The CDR3 nucleotides are TGTGCCAGCAGCTTCACTACCTACGAGCAGTACTTC. Its protein is CASSFTTYEQYF.

This clonotype was detected only a few times. The rearrangement uses TRBV6-5 and TRBJ1-2, with a possible D match to TRBD1 (6 bases). This CDR3 is built from 13 residues. V gave up 0 bases and J gave up 4 bases, with 6 bases separating them. Per the germline V gene, CDR1 is MNHEY and CDR2 is SVGAGI. This chain's CDR3 is CASSYSDSYGYTF. CDR3 sequence (DNA): TGTGCCAGCAGTTACTCGGACAGCTATGGCTACACCTTC.

This clonotype was found a few times. V gene TRBV5-1 combines with J gene TRBJ2-1; the match to TRBD2 covers 11 bases. V was pared by 1 base and J by 7 bases, with 10 bases of the junction left unmatched. Germline V gives CDR1 SGHRS, CDR2 YFSETQ. This CDR3 region has 17 residues. CDR3 sequence reads: CASSLTSGTSGRNEQFF. For the CDR3, the DNA is TGCGCCAGCAGCTTGACCTCCGGGACTAGCGGTCGAAATGAGCAGTTCTTC.

The V and J genes are TRBV11-2 and TRBJ2-3, with 8 bases fitting TRBD2. Germline V CDR1 and CDR2: SGHAT, FQNNGV. This CDR3 has 16 residues. V lost 2 bases and J lost 4; bases outside the gene matches: 8. For the CDR3, the DNA is TGTGCCAGCAGCTTAAACGGGGGGGGGTGGCCAGATACGCAGTATTTT. It specifies CASSLNGGGWPDTQYF.

J is TRBJ2-1 and V is TRBV11-2; the D call may be TRBD1 or TRBD2 (5 bases each). Germline CDR1 is SGHAT and CDR2 is FQNNGV. This CDR3 has 19 residues. Trimming removed 5 bases from V and 0 bases from J, with 23 bases in between. DNA for the CDR3: TGTGCCAGCAGCCCCACTCCTCACCAGGGAGCCTACTCCTACAATGAGCAGTTCTTC. It yields the protein CASSPTPHQGAYSYNEQFF.

The CDR3 is CSADKGVNTEAFF. CDR3 in DNA: TGCAGTGCAGACAAGGGAGTGAACACTGAAGCTTTCTTT. The J gene is TRBJ1-1, the V gene TRBV20-1, with unresolved D. Germline V gives CDR1 DFQATT, CDR2 SNEGSKA (reference sequence). The V gene lost 6 bases and the J gene lost 0 bases, with 11 bases spanning the gap. This CDR3 comprises 13 residues.

The V call is TRBV12-3 or TRBV12-4, the J call TRBJ2-5, with 8 bases aligning to TRBD2. V shed 4 bases, J shed 4 bases, and the junction held 8 bases outside the gene matches. This CDR3 has 15 amino acids. The CDR3 spells CASSSSRGGRETQYF. As DNA, the CDR3 is TGTGCCAGCAGTTCGAGTCGGGGGGGCCGAGAGACCCAGTACTTC.

The V gene is TRBV4-1, the J gene TRBJ2-3; D is unresolved. From germline, CDR1 is MGHRA and CDR2 YSYEKL. CDR3 length equals 16 residues. Trimming took 0 bases from V and 0 from J, leaving 10 bases between them. CDR3 DNA sequence: TGCGCCAGCAGCCAAGATCCAAACAGAAGCACAGATACGCAGTATTTT. Amino acids: CASSQDPNRSTDTQYF.

This clonotype was counted ten times or more. The J gene is TRBJ2-1, the V gene TRBV3-1; 10 nucleotides line up with TRBD2. Germline CDR1 and CDR2: LGHDT and YNNKEL (reference sequence). This CDR3 contains 16 residues. The ends lost 5 bases at V and 4 bases at J; junction bases unmatched: 8. CDR3 DNA sequence: TGTGCCAGCAGCTCAGGTAGCGGGGGGACTTACAATGAGCAGTTCTTC. It translates to CASSSGSGGTYNEQFF.

The chain carries TRBV7-8 and TRBJ2-2, with D perhaps TRBD1 or TRBD2 (5 bases each). There are 15 residues in the CDR3. Germline values: CDR1 SGHVS, CDR2 FQNEAQ. Trimming stripped 8 bases from V and 3 bases from J, with 16 bases between. CDR3 in DNA: TGTGCCAGCTGCCCCCCAGAGGGGTACACCGGGGAGCTGTTTTTT. As protein: CASCPPEGYTGELFF.

There are many counts of this clonotype. The rearrangement uses TRBV7-2 and TRBJ2-5, with D unresolved. The CDR3 sequence is 17 residues long. Per germline, CDR1 SGHTA and CDR2 FQGNSA. V lost 1 base to trimming and J lost 3 bases, with 18 bases between them. CDR3 region: CASSLGARWFRKETQYF. The CDR3, as DNA: TGTGCCAGCAGCTTAGGGGCCCGGTGGTTCCGCAAAGAGACCCAGTACTTC.

CDR3 loop: CASRGPATSTDTQYF. The CDR3 DNA follows: TGCGCCAGCCGCGGGCCCGCGACTAGTACAGATACGCAGTATTTT. The chain couples TRBV5-1 to TRBJ2-3, with a possible D match to TRBD2 (6 bases). Germline V gene data show CDR1 as SGHRS and CDR2 as YFSETQ. V lost 7 bases and J lost 3, with 18 bases in between. This CDR3 spans 15 amino acids.

This clonotype was counted a few times. The chain combines TRBV5-1 with TRBJ2-5; D may be TRBD2 (6 bases). V gave up 0 bases and J gave up 3 bases, with 12 bases separating them. Looked up from germline, CDR1 is SGHRS and CDR2 is YFSETQ. The CDR3 is 15 residues long. The CDR3 reads CASSLETGGEETQYF. CDR3 sequence (DNA): TGCGCCAGCAGCTTGGAAACCGGGGGTGAAGAGACCCAGTACTTC.

This clonotype occurred a few times. This chain connects TRBV11-2 to TRBJ2-7; D possibly matches TRBD1 or TRBD2 (5 bases each). Germline V lookup: CDR1 SGHAT, CDR2 FQNNGV. The CDR3 consists of 12 residues. V gave up 8 bases and J gave up 3 bases, with 11 bases separating them. The CDR3 spells CASGPGSYEQYV. The CDR3 bases are TGTGCCAGCGGACCAGGGAGCTACGAGCAGTACGTC.

V gene TRBV4-1 combines with J gene TRBJ1-4; a weak D match, TRBD1 (5 bases). The CDR3 is 17 residues long. V was trimmed by 3 bases and J by 3 bases, leaving 17 bases between them. Germline CDR1 reads MGHRA; CDR2 reads YSYEKL. Written as DNA, the CDR3 is TGCGCCAGCAGCCAGGGGGGATGGGGCAGTGCTAATGAAAAACTGTTTTTT. Its protein is CASSQGGWGSANEKLFF.

The chain links TRBV24-1 to TRBJ2-3, with 9 nucleotides matching TRBD1. V lost 3 bases, J lost 3 bases, and 6 bases stayed unmatched. CDR1 and CDR2 (germline): KGHDR, SFDVKD. The CDR3 covers 16 residues. This chain's CDR3 is CATSDPTGGGTDTQYF. As DNA, the CDR3 is TGTGCCACCAGTGATCCCACAGGGGGCGGAACAGATACGCAGTATTTT.

The chain has TRBV5-2 and TRBJ2-2; the table's D call, TRBD1, has no DNA check behind it. TRBV5-2 is a listed pseudogene. The CDR3 spans 14 residues. CDR3 protein: CAMGLGILTGELFF. The CDR3 nucleotides read TGTGCCATGGGCCTCGGGATCCTCACCGGGGAGCTGTTTTTT.

The genes are TRBV6-1 and TRBJ2-2; weak D call: TRBD1 (6 bases). This CDR3 contains 13 residues. Germline CDR1 reads MNHNS; CDR2 reads SASEGT. Between the trimmed V and J ends, which lost 8 bases and 4 bases, there was a span of 11 bases. CDR3 nucleotides: TGTGCCAGCGGGGGCCAGGGCACCGGGGAGCTGTTTTTT. Amino acid sequence: CASGGQGTGELFF.

The V and J genes are TRBV5-5 and TRBJ1-2, with 9 nucleotides matching TRBD1. Germline-derived CDR1 and CDR2 are SGHKS and YYEKEE (reference sequence). V lost 3 bases to trimming and J lost 0 bases; unmatched junction nucleotides: 3. The CDR3 sequence is 15 residues long. Written as DNA, the CDR3 is TGTGCCAGCAGCTCGGGACAGGGATCTAACTATGGCTACACCTTC. This sequence encodes CASSSGQGSNYGYTF.

This clonotype occurred a few times. J is TRBJ1-1 and V is TRBV11-3, with no clear D. Trimming left V 0 bases short and J 6 bases short, with 8 bases between. The CDR3 sequence is 13 residues long. Germline values: CDR1 SGHNT, CDR2 YENEEA. The CDR3 DNA follows: TGTGCCAGCAGCTTAGAGGGTGAATCTGAAGCTTTCTTT. This codes for CASSLEGESEAFF.